The 29 T cell receptor beta chains in this list originate from one sample, sequenced in a study of vaccination and CD4 T cells after COVID-19. Regarding treatment: roughly 10-day PBMC culture with coronavirus spike peptide pools or control peptides (ViraFEST assay). An Oncomine TCR Beta short-read assay was used to sequence the DNA from cultured CD4+ T cells. TCRdb passed the PCR reads through MiXCR, listing each CDR3 protein once. The profile shows about 19,000 distinct CDR3 sequences, approximately 52% of them singletons. Their specific antigens are unknown. This sample comprised CD4+ T cells from blood, cultured in vitro, obtained after SARS-CoV-2 vaccination. Source of these receptors: a human donor who had recovered from COVID-19.

The genes are TRBV11-3 and TRBJ1-3; TRBD1 might be the D (5 bases). The V gene lost 1 base and the J gene lost 0 bases, with 10 bases spanning the gap. The CDR3 covers 16 residues. The germline CDR1 and CDR2 sequences are SGHNT and YENEEA. CDR3 DNA: TGTGCCAGCAGCTTAGGGGGCCCGCTCTCTGGAAACACCATATATTTT. This codes for CASSLGGPLSGNTIYF.

This clonotype was seen more than once but under ten times. The chain joins TRBV2 to TRBJ1-5; no reliable D call. This CDR3 spans 15 amino acids. Germline V gene sequence: CDR1 SNHLY, CDR2 FYNNEI. V lost 6 bases to trimming and J lost 3 bases, with 15 bases between them. The chain's CDR3 is CASRARTGDNQPQHF. CDR3 sequence (DNA): TGTGCCAGCAGAGCCCGGACGGGAGACAATCAGCCCCAGCATTTT.

The CDR3: CASRADRGPNSPLHF. CDR3 coding DNA: TGTGCCAGTAGGGCAGATAGGGGGCCAAATTCACCCCTCCACTTT. The gene calls are TRBV19 and TRBJ1-6; 7 bases align to TRBD1. This CDR3 is built from 15 residues. CDR1 and CDR2 (germline): LNHDA, SQIVND (reference sequence). Losses at the gene ends were 6 bases for V and 7 bases for J; bases not matched to a gene: 9.

This clonotype was counted only a few times. As DNA, the CDR3 is TGTGCCACCAGCAGAGTTACCGGCTATGGCTACACCTTC. It is translated as CATSRVTGYGYTF. The gene calls are TRBV15 and TRBJ1-2; D call uncertain. This CDR3 spans 13 amino acids. V was pared by 1 base and J by 4 bases, with 7 bases between. The germline CDR1 and CDR2 sequences are LNHNV and YYDKDF (reference sequence). The full variable domain, rest sourced from reference TRBV15 and TRBJ1-2, is DAMVIQNPRYQVTQFGKPVTLSCSQTLNHNVMYWYQQKSSQAPKLLFHYYDKDFNNEADTPDNFQSRRPNTSFCFLDIRSPGLGDTAMYLCATSRVTGYGYTFGSGTRLTVV.

This clonotype was seen only a few times. The gene calls are TRBV21-1 and TRBJ2-7. TRBV21-1 is classified as a pseudogene. This CDR3 spans 13 amino acids. The CDR3 nucleotides are TGTGCCAGCAGCATGGGTTTCCCCTACGAGCAGTACTTC. Residues: CASSMGFPYEQYF.

This chain uses TRBV5-1 with TRBJ1-2; D gene ambiguous. The CDR3 spans 12 residues. V was clipped by 1 base and J by 5 bases, with 6 bases between them. Germline V lookup: CDR1 SGHRS, CDR2 YFSETQ. The CDR3 sequence: CASSLNRYGYTF. CDR3 bases: TGCGCCAGCAGCTTGAATCGGTATGGCTACACCTTC.

The chain recombines TRBV19 with TRBJ2-7, with TRBD2 matching over 12 bases. CDR3 length: 19 amino acids. Trimming cost V 4 bases and J 0 bases; bases outside gene matches: 13. CDR1 and CDR2 (germline): LNHDA, SQIVND (reference sequence). The CDR3 protein is CASSRLARLAGVSSYEQYF. The DNA of the CDR3 is TGTGCCAGTAGTAGACTCGCTCGACTAGCGGGAGTTTCCTCCTACGAGCAGTACTTC.

This clonotype has a handful of counts. Here the CDR3 DNA reads TGTGCCAGCACCCCAGGGGGGTTTACTGAAGCTTTCTTT. It is translated as CASTPGGFTEAFF. This sequence joins TRBV28 and TRBJ1-1, with 7 bases that match TRBD1. The CDR3 extends over 13 amino acids. Germline lookup yields CDR1 MDHEN and CDR2 SYDVKM. The ends lost 7 bases at V and 5 bases at J; junction bases unmatched: 7.

This clonotype was recorded a few times. The chain carries TRBV6-1 and TRBJ1-2, with 9 bases identical to TRBD1. The CDR3 has 15 residues. Germline CDR1 and CDR2: MNHNS and SASEGT. J lost 2 bases, V lost 3 bases, and 4 bases had no gene match. In nucleotides, the CDR3 is TGTGCCAGCAGTGATCCGGGACAGGGAAACTATGGCTACACCTTC. Protein product: CASSDPGQGNYGYTF.

The V and J genes are TRBV14 and TRBJ1-2, with D uncertain. This CDR3 spans 14 amino acids. The germline V gene encodes CDR1 SGHDN and CDR2 FVKESK. V lost 1 base to trimming and J lost 8 bases, with 14 bases between them. The DNA for the CDR3 is TGTGCCAGCAGCCAAGTTGCCGGGTTAGGCGGCTACACCTTC. Its translation: CASSQVAGLGGYTF.

The V gene is TRBV5-6, the J gene TRBJ2-7; 8 nucleotides agree with TRBD2. V lost 3 bases, J lost 7 bases, and 15 bases stayed unmatched. There are 16 residues in the CDR3. Germline CDR1 is SGHDT and CDR2 is YYEEEE. In nucleotides, the CDR3 is TGTGCCAGCAGCTCCGGGGGGGCGGCCTGGGGAGGAGAGCAGTACTTC. This encodes CASSSGGAAWGGEQYF.

This chain links TRBV6-2 or TRBV6-3 with TRBJ2-2, with D uncertain. The CDR3 is 14 amino acids. From germline, CDR1 is MNHEY and CDR2 SVGEGT. Trimming cost V 0 bases and J 5 bases, with 7 bases left between them. The CDR3, as DNA: TGTGCCAGCAGTTACTCGGGTGCGACCGGGGAGCTGTTTTTT. This gives the protein CASSYSGATGELFF.

The genes are TRBV7-2 and TRBJ1-1; D is perhaps TRBD1 (5 bases). Germline values: CDR1 SGHTA, CDR2 FQGNSA. The CDR3 covers 16 residues. V lost 5 bases and J lost 1, with 17 bases in between. The CDR3 DNA sequence: TGTGCCAGCAGCCCAAACTGGGGCATCGGGAACACTGAAGCTTTCTTT. Protein: CASSPNWGIGNTEAFF.

This clonotype was found a few times. The CDR3 protein is CASSDRDRGSYTF. Written as DNA, the CDR3 is TGTGCCAGCAGTGACCGGGACAGGGGTAGCTACACCTTC. The chain recombines TRBV6-1 with TRBJ1-2; TRBD1 matches at 10 bases. Looked up from germline, CDR1 is MNHNS and CDR2 is SASEGT. Trimming cost V 3 bases and J 9 bases; bases outside gene matches: 4. The CDR3 length is 13 residues.

The chain is built from TRBV19 and TRBJ2-1, with 9 bases identical to TRBD2. Germline trimming cut 5 bases from V and 1 base from J; bases unmatched to any gene: 6. Germline CDR1 is LNHDA and CDR2 is SQIVND (reference sequence). The CDR3 has 16 amino acids. The CDR3 DNA sequence: TGTGCCAGTAGTGGGCCGGGACTAGCTTCCTACAATGAGCAGTTCTTC. Protein sequence: CASSGPGLASYNEQFF. The full variable domain, completed using reference TRBV19 and TRBJ2-1, is DGGITQSPKYLFRKEGQNVTLSCEQNLNHDAMYWYRQDPGQGLRLIYYSQIVNDFQKGDIAEGYSVSREKKESFPLTVTSAQKNPTAFYLCASSGPGLASYNEQFFGPGTRLTVL.

This clonotype has a handful of counts. This chain uses TRBV7-2 with TRBJ1-1; D not resolved. CDR1 and CDR2 from the germline V gene are SGHTA and FQGNSA. Trimming removed 1 base from V and 5 bases from J, with 11 bases in between. This CDR3 is 14 amino acids long. CDR3 in amino acids: CASSLVSTGTEAFF. The CDR3 DNA reads TGTGCCAGCAGCTTAGTTTCGACTGGGACTGAAGCTTTCTTT. The full variable domain, in which reference TRBV7-2 and TRBJ1-1 provide the parts outside the CDR3, is GAGVSQSPSNKVTEKGKDVELRCDPISGHTALYWYRQSLGQGLEFLIYFQGNSAPDKSGLPSDRFSAERTGGSVSTLTIQRTQQEDSAVYLCASSLVSTGTEAFFGQGTRLTVV.

This chain joins TRBV7-2 and TRBJ1-3, with a weak D call TRBD1 (6 bases). CDR1 is SGHTA and CDR2 is FQGNSA in the germline V gene. The V and J ends lost 5 bases and 4 bases respectively, with 15 bases between them. The CDR3 has 15 residues. CDR3 in amino acids: CASSPFRDKGNTIYF. For the CDR3, the DNA is TGTGCCAGCAGCCCGTTCCGGGACAAGGGAAACACCATATATTTT.

The rearrangement joins TRBV27 to TRBJ1-2; 11 bases are a match to TRBD1. Losses at the gene ends were 6 bases for V and 4 bases for J; bases not matched to a gene: 16. Germline V gene data show CDR1 as MNHEY and CDR2 as SMNVEV (reference sequence). The CDR3 sequence is 18 residues long. The CDR3 here is CASSQDHIGTGGTYGYTF. CDR3 sequence (DNA): TGTGCCAGCAGCCAAGACCACATAGGGACAGGGGGTACCTATGGCTACACCTTC.

The chain couples TRBV7-6 to TRBJ1-1; D is possibly TRBD1 (6 bases). The CDR3 loop spans 16 amino acids. V was clipped by 2 bases and J by 1 base, with 14 bases between them. CDR1 SGHVS and CDR2 FNYEAQ come from the germline V gene. CDR3 region: CASSLKEGHWNTEAFF. CDR3 DNA: TGTGCCAGCAGCTTAAAGGAGGGACACTGGAACACTGAAGCTTTCTTT.

The V and J genes are TRBV7-9 and TRBJ1-1; D call uncertain. V was trimmed by 4 bases and J by 4 bases, leaving 16 bases between them. The CDR3 extends over 15 amino acids. In germline, CDR1 is SEHNR, CDR2 FQNEAQ (reference sequence). The CDR3 bases are TGTGCCAGCAGCTCGTTGCCCGGAGGAGGCACTGAAGCTTTCTTT. Translation: CASSSLPGGGTEAFF.

The chain couples TRBV4-3 to TRBJ2-7; perhaps TRBD1 as D (6 bases). The germline V and J ends were trimmed by 1 base and 4 bases, with 14 bases remaining between them. The CDR3 length is 15 residues. Germline CDR1 is LGHNA and CDR2 is YSLEER. CDR3: CASSQGQGPPYEQYF. CDR3 nucleotides: TGCGCCAGCAGCCAAGGTCAGGGGCCACCTTACGAGCAGTACTTC.

This rearrangement joins TRBV20-1 to TRBJ2-5; TRBD2 matches at 7 bases. The length of the CDR3 is 13 residues. V trimming: 4 bases; J trimming: 2 bases; junction bases outside the gene matches: 4. Germline V CDR1 and CDR2: DFQATT, SNEGSKA (reference sequence). CDR3 region: CSAKRDRQETQYF. The CDR3 DNA reads TGCAGTGCTAAGCGGGACCGACAAGAGACCCAGTACTTC.

The J gene is TRBJ1-1, the V gene TRBV25-1; D unclear. Trimming removed 3 bases from V and 8 bases from J, with 13 bases in between. This CDR3 spans 13 amino acids. Germline V gene sequence: CDR1 MGHDK, CDR2 SYGVNS. CDR3: CASSDVPGVEAFF. DNA of the CDR3: TGTGCCAGCAGTGACGTCCCCGGGGTAGAAGCTTTCTTT.

The V and J genes are TRBV15 and TRBJ2-3; TRBD2 might be the D (5 bases). Germline V lookup: CDR1 LNHNV, CDR2 YYDKDF (reference sequence). This CDR3 region has 15 residues. V was pared by 2 bases and J by 2 bases, with 11 bases between. The DNA for the CDR3 is TGTGCCACCAGCAGACGTGGACTCTACACAGATACGCAGTATTTT. Protein product: CATSRRGLYTDTQYF. The variable domain in full, completed from reference TRBV15 and TRBJ2-3, reads DAMVIQNPRYQVTQFGKPVTLSCSQTLNHNVMYWYQQKSSQAPKLLFHYYDKDFNNEADTPDNFQSRRPNTSFCFLDIRSPGLGDTAMYLCATSRRGLYTDTQYFGPGTRLTVL.

The chain links TRBV20-1 to TRBJ2-5; 9 bases agree with TRBD2. The germline V gene encodes CDR1 DFQATT and CDR2 SNEGSKA (reference sequence). J gave up 0 bases and V 3 bases, and 2 bases lay outside the gene matches. The CDR3 has 14 residues. CDR3 loop: CSASPSGDQETQYF. CDR3 bases: TGCAGTGCTAGTCCTAGCGGGGACCAAGAGACCCAGTACTTC.

In its sample, this clonotype was seen a few times. The chain combines TRBV20-1 with TRBJ2-5; 9 nucleotides match TRBD2. V trimming: 0 bases; J trimming: 2 bases; junction bases outside the gene matches: 13. There are 18 residues in the CDR3. The germline gives CDR1 DFQATT, CDR2 SNEGSKA (reference sequence). The CDR3 nucleotides are TGCAGTGCTAGAGACCTCTTCCCTAGCGGGACCAAACAAGAGACCCAGTACTTC. It specifies CSARDLFPSGTKQETQYF.

This clonotype was seen more than once but under ten times. CDR3 DNA: TGTGCCAGCAGCCCCGAACGACAGGTTTTCTCCTACGAGCAGTACTTC. Translating it yields CASSPERQVFSYEQYF. The genes are TRBV7-9 and TRBJ2-7; D might be TRBD1 (6 bases). Trimming stripped 5 bases from V and 0 bases from J, with 17 bases between. Germline CDR1 and CDR2: SEHNR and FQNEAQ (reference sequence). CDR3 length: 16 amino acids.

This clonotype was picked up one time. The chain has TRBV10-3 and TRBJ1-2; D is perhaps TRBD1 (5 bases). The CDR3 has 14 residues. V was clipped by 0 bases and J by 6 bases, with 11 bases between them. Per germline, CDR1 ENHRY and CDR2 SYGVKD. DNA of the CDR3: TGTGCCATCAGTGAGTCTCGAGGGGATCATGGCTACACCTTC. Translating gives CAISESRGDHGYTF.

V is TRBV28 and J is TRBJ1-5, with 10 bases lining up with TRBD1. This CDR3 has 14 residues. V was clipped by 6 bases and J by 6 bases; unmatched bases: 5. Germline V CDR1 and CDR2: MDHEN, SYDVKM. The CDR3 sequence is CASRRDRGAQPQHF. For the CDR3, the DNA is TGTGCCAGCAGGAGGGACAGGGGTGCTCAGCCCCAGCATTTT.